This T cell receptor (beta chain) was sequenced during a study of beta chain features in type 1 diabetes. Reverse transcribing all isolated RNA meant expressed TCRB transcripts were sequenced. About 4 million reads per sample were averaged for naive, central memory and regulatory samples. Only in-frame clones appear in the TCRdb table, and some are missing; sequencing was by immunoSEQ multiplex PCR. This repertoire shows roughly 500,000 clones, approximately 30% found once; its top ten account for more than 0.055%. Sequencing input: naive CD4+ T cells from blood. This clonotype was obtained from a man aged 18 to 29 in good health.

The CDR3 sequence: CASSVTSAPFEGEQFF. CDR3 sequence (DNA): TGTGCCAGCAGCGTGACTAGCGCGCCGTTTGAGGGGGAGCAGTTCTTC. The chain has TRBV9 and TRBJ2-1; the match to TRBD2 covers 8 bases. This CDR3 contains 16 residues. The trim removed 2 bases at V and 10 bases at J, leaving 14 bases unmatched. Per the germline V gene, CDR1 is SGDLS and CDR2 is YYNGEE.